This T cell receptor beta chain was profiled in a study of identifying expanded T cells in peripheral blood. Trimming shortened V by 4 bases and J by 2 bases, and 14 bases separated the two germline ends. Germline V gene data show CDR1 as SGHTA and CDR2 as FQGNSA. The CDR3 length is 15 residues. Study-wide results and limits: Clone count variance between roughly 2-week samples rose with total template count. Approximately 1.1 clones differed between technical replicates, versus roughly 16 and 20 over time.

Comment on this clone: The antigen is unknown.

Sequencing used immunoSEQ multiplex PCR; TCRdb keeps in-frame clones, though not all of them. The table has around 120,000 clones, about 89% seen once. Healthy donors had no documented immune events, such as infections, while sampled. The V and J genes are TRBV7-2 and TRBJ2-5, with a tentative D call TRBD2 (5 bases). This TCR came from a person aged 18 to 70 in good health. The sample taken for sequencing was blood. The CDR3 loop reads CASSSQLGMQETQYF. Written as DNA, the CDR3 is TGTGCCAGCAGCTCGCAACTAGGAATGCAAGAGACCCAGTACTTC.